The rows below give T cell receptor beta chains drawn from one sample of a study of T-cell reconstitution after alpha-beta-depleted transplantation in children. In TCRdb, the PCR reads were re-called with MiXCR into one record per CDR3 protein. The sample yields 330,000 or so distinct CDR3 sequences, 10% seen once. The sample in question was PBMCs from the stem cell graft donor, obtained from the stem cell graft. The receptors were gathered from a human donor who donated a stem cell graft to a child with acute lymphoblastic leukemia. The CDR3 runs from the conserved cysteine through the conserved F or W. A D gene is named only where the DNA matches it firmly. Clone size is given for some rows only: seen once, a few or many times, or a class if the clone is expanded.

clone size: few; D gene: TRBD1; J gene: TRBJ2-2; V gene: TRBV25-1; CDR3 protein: CASSDPYRGIGNGELFF; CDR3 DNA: TGTGCCAGCAGTGACCCTTACAGGGGTATAGGGAACGGGGAGCTGTTTTTT
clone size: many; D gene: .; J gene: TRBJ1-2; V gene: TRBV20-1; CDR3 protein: CSAELRGGNYGYTF; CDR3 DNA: TGCAGTGCTGAGCTAAGAGGGGGAAACTATGGCTACACCTTC
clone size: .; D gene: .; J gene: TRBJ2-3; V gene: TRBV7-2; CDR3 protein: CASSLASRSPDTQYF; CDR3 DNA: TGTGCCAGCAGCTTGGCTAGCCGGAGCCCAGATACGCAGTATTTT
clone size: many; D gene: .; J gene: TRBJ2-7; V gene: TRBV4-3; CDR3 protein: CASSQDGWRRQYPYEQYF; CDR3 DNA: TGCGCCAGCAGCCAAGATGGTTGGCGGCGTCAGTACCCCTACGAGCAGTACTTC
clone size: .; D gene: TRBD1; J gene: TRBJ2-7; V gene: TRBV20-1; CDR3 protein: CSARPETGATSYEQYF; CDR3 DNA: TGCAGTGCTAGACCCGAAACAGGGGCCACTTCCTACGAGCAGTACTTC
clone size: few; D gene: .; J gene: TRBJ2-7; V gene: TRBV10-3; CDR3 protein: CAISDSPYEQYF; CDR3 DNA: TGTGCCATCAGCGACTCACCCTACGAGCAGTACTTC
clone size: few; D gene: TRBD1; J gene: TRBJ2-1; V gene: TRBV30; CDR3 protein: CASDRDRYNEQFF; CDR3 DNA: TGTGCCTCGGACCGGGACAGGTACAATGAGCAGTTCTTC
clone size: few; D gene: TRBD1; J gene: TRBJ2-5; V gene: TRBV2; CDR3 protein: CASSPNRGQPQETQYF; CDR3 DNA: TGTGCCAGCAGCCCTAACAGGGGGCAGCCCCAAGAGACCCAGTACTTC
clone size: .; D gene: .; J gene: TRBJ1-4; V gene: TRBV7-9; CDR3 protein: CASSLVLASATNEKLFF; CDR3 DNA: TGTGCCAGCAGCTTAGTATTGGCCTCTGCAACTAATGAAAAACTGTTTTTT
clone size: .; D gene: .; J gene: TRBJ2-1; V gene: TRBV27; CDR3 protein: CASRGAGRFESPQFF; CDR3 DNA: TGTGCCAGCAGGGGTGCTGGCAGGTTCGAATCGCCGCAGTTCTTC
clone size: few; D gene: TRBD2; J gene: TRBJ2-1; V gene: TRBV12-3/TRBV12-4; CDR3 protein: CASSLSAGVPDNEQFF; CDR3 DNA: TGTGCCAGCAGTTTAAGTGCGGGAGTCCCCGACAATGAGCAGTTCTTC
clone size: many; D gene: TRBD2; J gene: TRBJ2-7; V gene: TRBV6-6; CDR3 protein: CASSLGLAPSSYEQYF; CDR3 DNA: TGTGCCAGCAGCCTCGGACTAGCGCCGAGCTCCTACGAGCAGTACTTC
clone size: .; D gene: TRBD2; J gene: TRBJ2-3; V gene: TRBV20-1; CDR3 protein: CSAGLAGTTDTQYF; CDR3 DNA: TGCAGTGCTGGACTAGCGGGAACCACAGATACGCAGTATTTT
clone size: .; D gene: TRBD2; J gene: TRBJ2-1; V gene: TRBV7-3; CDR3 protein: CASSLTAGGLAGVRGEQFF; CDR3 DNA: TGTGCCAGCAGCTTAACGGCCGGGGGACTAGCGGGAGTTCGCGGTGAGCAGTTCTTC
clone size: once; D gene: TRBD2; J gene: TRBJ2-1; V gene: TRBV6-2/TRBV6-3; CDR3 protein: CASRETSGYIEQFF; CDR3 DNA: TGTGCCAGCAGGGAGACTAGCGGTTACATTGAGCAGTTCTTC
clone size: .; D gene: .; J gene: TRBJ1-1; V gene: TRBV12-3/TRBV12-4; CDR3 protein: CASSYSSGNPNTEAFF; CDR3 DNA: TGTGCCAGCAGTTATTCGAGCGGGAACCCGAACACTGAAGCTTTCTTT
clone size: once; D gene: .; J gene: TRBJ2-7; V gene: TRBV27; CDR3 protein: CASPGTDTYEQYF; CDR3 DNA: TGTGCCAGTCCCGGGACGGACACCTACGAGCAGTACTTC
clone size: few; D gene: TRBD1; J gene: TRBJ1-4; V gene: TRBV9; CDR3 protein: CASSAHRGNEKLFF; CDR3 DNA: TGTGCCAGCAGCGCCCACAGGGGAAATGAAAAACTGTTTTTT
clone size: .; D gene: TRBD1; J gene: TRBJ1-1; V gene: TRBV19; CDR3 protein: CASIGTGGTEAFF; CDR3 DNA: TGTGCCAGTATTGGGACAGGGGGCACTGAAGCTTTCTTT
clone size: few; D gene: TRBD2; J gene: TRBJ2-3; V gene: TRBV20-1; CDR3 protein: CSAHPSGPTDTQYF; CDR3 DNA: TGCAGTGCACATCCTAGCGGGCCTACAGATACGCAGTATTTT
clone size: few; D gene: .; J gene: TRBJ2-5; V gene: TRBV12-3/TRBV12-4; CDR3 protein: CASSQGRSQETQYF; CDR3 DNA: TGTGCCAGCAGCCAGGGGCGGAGCCAAGAGACCCAGTACTTC
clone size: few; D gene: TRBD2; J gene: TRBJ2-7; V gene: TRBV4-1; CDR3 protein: CASSPGRLAGENEQYF; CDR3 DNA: TGCGCCAGCAGCCCTGGCCGACTAGCGGGAGAGAACGAGCAGTACTTC
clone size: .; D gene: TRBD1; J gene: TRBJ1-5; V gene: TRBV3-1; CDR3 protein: CASSQGTGSAQPQHF; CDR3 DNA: TGTGCCAGCAGCCAAGGGACAGGGTCAGCTCAGCCCCAGCATTTT
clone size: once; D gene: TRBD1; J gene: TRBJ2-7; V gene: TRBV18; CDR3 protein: CASSPRVGQGRKPYEQYF; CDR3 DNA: TGTGCCAGCTCACCTAGAGTCGGACAGGGGCGAAAACCCTACGAGCAGTACTTC
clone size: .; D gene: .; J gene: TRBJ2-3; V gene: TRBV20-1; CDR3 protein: CCARSPRLVSSTDTQYF; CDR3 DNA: TGCTGTGCTAGATCCCCTCGCCTAGTTTCGAGCACAGATACGCAGTATTTT
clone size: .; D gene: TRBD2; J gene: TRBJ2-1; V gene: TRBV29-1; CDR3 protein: CSVTGLGAPNEQFF; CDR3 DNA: TGCAGCGTCACGGGACTAGGGGCCCCCAATGAGCAGTTCTTC
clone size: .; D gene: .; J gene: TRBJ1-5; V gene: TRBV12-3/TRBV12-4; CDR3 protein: CASSWGPRGQPQHF; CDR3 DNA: TGTGCCAGCAGTTGGGGTCCTCGGGGACAGCCCCAGCATTTT
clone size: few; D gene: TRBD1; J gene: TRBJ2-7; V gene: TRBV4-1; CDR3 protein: CASSHEGIGTGLTYEQYF; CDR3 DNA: TGCGCCAGCAGCCACGAAGGGATTGGGACAGGGCTCACCTACGAGCAGTACTTC
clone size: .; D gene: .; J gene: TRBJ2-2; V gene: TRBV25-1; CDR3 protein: CASSDARRGRSGELFF; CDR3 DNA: TGTGCCAGCAGTGATGCCCGACGGGGAAGGTCCGGGGAGCTGTTTTTT
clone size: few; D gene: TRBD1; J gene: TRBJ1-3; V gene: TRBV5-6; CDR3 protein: CASSQPSVGDRGPGNTIYF; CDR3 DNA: TGTGCCAGCAGCCAACCTTCAGTGGGTGACAGGGGACCTGGAAACACCATATATTTT
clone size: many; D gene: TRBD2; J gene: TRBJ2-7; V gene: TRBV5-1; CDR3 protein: CASNPGPGGASYEQYF; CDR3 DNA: TGCGCCAGCAACCCAGGTCCGGGAGGGGCTTCCTACGAGCAGTACTTC
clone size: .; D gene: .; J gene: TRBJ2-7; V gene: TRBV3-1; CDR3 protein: CASTPFKGDRDEQYF; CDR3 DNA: TGTGCCAGCACTCCATTTAAAGGGGATCGCGACGAGCAGTACTTC
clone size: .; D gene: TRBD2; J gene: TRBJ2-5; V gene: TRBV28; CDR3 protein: CASSFWREEETQYF; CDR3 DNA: TGTGCCAGCAGTTTTTGGCGGGAGGAAGAGACCCAGTACTTC
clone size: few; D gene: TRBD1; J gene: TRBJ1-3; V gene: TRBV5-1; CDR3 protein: CASSLDRAGNTIYF; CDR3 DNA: TGCGCCAGCAGCCTTGACAGGGCTGGAAACACCATATATTTT
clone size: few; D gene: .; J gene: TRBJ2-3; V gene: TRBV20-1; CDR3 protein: CSAREEGFQRIPPTDTQYF; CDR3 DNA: TGCAGTGCTAGAGAGGAGGGATTTCAGCGTATCCCCCCCACAGATACGCAGTATTTT
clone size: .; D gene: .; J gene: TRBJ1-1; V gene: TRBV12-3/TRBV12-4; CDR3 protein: CASSLARGGQAFF; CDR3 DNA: TGTGCCAGCAGTTTAGCGCGGGGCGGGCAGGCTTTCTTT
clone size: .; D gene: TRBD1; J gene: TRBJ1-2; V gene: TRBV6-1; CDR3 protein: CASSEYPGGAGGYTF; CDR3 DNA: TGTGCCAGCAGTGAATACCCAGGGGGTGCTGGTGGCTACACCTTC
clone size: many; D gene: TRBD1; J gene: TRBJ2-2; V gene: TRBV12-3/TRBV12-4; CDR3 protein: CASSLGQVGARGELFF; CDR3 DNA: TGTGCCAGCAGTCTTGGACAGGTTGGGGCCCGCGGGGAGCTGTTTTTT
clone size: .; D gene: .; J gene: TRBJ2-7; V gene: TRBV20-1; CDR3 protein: CSARALAVGSYEQYF; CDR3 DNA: TGCAGTGCTAGAGCACTAGCTGTCGGCTCCTACGAGCAGTACTTC
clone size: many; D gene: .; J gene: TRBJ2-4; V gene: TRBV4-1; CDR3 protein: CASSQGSQGGVAKNIQYF; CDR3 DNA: TGCGCCAGCAGCCAGGGGTCTCAGGGTGGAGTTGCCAAAAACATTCAGTACTTC
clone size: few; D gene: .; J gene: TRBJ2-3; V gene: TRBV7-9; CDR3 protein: CASSLWNWGTTDTQYF; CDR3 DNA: TGTGCCAGCAGCTTATGGAACTGGGGGACCACAGATACGCAGTATTTT
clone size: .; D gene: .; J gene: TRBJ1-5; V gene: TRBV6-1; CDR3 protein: CASRRGSSGYSNQPQHF; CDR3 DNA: TGTGCCAGCAGAAGAGGGTCGTCGGGCTATAGCAATCAGCCCCAGCATTTT
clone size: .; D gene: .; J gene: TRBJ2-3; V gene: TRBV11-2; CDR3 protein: CAFSFPYTRLNTDTQYF; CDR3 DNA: TGTGCCTTCAGCTTCCCGTACACACGGCTTAACACAGATACGCAGTATTTT
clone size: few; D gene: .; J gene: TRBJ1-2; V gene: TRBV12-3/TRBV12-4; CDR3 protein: CASREGLSYGYTF; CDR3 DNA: TGTGCCAGCAGGGAGGGACTGAGCTATGGCTACACCTTC
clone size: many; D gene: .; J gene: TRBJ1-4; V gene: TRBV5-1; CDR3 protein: CASTAPNLEKLFF; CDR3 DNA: TGCGCCAGCACCGCGCCAAATCTGGAAAAACTGTTTTTT
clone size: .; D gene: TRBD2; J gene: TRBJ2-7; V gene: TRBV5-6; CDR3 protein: CASSLHAFGLAGVEQYF; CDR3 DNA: TGTGCCAGCAGCTTGCACGCATTCGGACTAGCGGGAGTAGAGCAGTACTTC
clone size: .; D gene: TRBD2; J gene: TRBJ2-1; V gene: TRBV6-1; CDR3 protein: CASTIGTRGSSYNEQFF; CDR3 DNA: TGTGCCAGCACCATCGGGACTCGCGGGAGCTCCTACAATGAGCAGTTCTTC
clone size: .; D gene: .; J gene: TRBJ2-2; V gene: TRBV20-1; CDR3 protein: CSAGRSNTGELFF; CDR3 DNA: TGCAGTGCAGGACGGTCGAACACCGGGGAGCTGTTTTTT
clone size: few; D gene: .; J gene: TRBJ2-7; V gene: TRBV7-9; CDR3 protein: CASSSPVAYEQYF; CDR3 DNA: TGTGCCAGCAGCTCCCCGGTTGCCTACGAGCAGTACTTC
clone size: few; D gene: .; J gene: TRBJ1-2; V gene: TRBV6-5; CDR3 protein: CASSFSQGGYTF; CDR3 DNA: TGTGCCAGCAGTTTCTCCCAGGGAGGCTACACCTTC
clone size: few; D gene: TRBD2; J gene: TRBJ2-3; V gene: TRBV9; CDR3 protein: CASSVLAGAAQYF; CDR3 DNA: TGTGCCAGCAGCGTACTAGCGGGAGCCGCCCAGTATTTT
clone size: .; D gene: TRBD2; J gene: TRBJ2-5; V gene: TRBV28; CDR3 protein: CASHTGTSTFQETQYF; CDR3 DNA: TGTGCCAGCCACACCGGGACTAGCACATTCCAAGAGACCCAGTACTTC